The entry below describes one T cell receptor (beta chain). Its antigen is currently unknown. There were no participants with HIV treated outside the United States. These data originate in a study of long-term antiretroviral therapy in people with HIV. Study-level points and caveats: Spans of CDR3 length were tighter for HIV repertoires than for controls. ART was followed by higher diversity that remained below transplant donor controls.

Sequencing used immunoSEQ v3.0 at survey level. Data came from immunoSEQ multiplex PCR; TCRdb stores just in-frame clones and leaves some out. The top ten hold 6.5% to 9.5% of the sample, which has 30,000 to 40,000 clones, 83% seen once. This material consisted of unsorted PBMCs, taken 0.4 years before starting antiretroviral therapy. This clonotype was obtained from a man aged 18-30 years with HIV.

CDR3 loop: CASARLAGGYNEQFF. The CDR3 nucleotides are TGTGCCAGCGCTAGACTAGCGGGAGGCTACAATGAGCAGTTCTTC. The rearrangement uses TRBV2 and TRBJ2-1, with 13 bases aligning to TRBD2. The ends lost 8 bases at V and 3 bases at J; junction bases unmatched: 4. The CDR3 length is 15 residues. Germline V gene lookup returns CDR1 SNHLY and CDR2 FYNNEI.